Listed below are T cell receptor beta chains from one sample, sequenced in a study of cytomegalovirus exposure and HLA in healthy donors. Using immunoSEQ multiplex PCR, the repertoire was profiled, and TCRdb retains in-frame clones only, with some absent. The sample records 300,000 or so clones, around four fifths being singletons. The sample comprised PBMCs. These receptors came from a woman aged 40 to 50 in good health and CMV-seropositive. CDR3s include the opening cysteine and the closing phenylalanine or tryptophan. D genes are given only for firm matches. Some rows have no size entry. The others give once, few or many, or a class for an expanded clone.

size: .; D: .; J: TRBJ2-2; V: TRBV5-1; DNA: TGCGCCAGCAGCCACTCGGGAGCGAACACCGGGGAGCTGTTTTTT; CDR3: CASSHSGANTGELFF
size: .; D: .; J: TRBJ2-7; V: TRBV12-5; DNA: TGTGCTAGTGCTCAGGGGTCACCAATAAACGAGCAGTACTTC; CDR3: CASAQGSPINEQYF
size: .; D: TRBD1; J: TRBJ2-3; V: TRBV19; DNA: TGTGCCAGTAGCCGGGACAGGGGGACAGATACGCAGTATTTT; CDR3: CASSRDRGTDTQYF
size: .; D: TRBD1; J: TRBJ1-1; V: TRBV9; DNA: TGTGCCAGCAGCGTCGGGACAGCGAACACTGAAGCTTTCTTT; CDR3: CASSVGTANTEAFF
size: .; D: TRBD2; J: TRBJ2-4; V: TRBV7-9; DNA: TGTGCCAGCAGCACAGTAGCGGGAGGTAAAGCCAAAAACATTCAGTACTTC; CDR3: CASSTVAGGKAKNIQYF
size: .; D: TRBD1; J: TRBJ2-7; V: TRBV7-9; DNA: TGTGCCAGCGGGACGGGACAGACCTACGAGCAGTACTTC; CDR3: CASGTGQTYEQYF
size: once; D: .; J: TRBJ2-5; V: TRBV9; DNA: TGTGCCAGCAGCGTATCGGGATTAGCGCTGGGCCAAGAGACCCAGTACTTC; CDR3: CASSVSGLALGQETQYF
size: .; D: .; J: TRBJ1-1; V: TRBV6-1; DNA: TGTGCCAGCAGTGTTAGGCAGCCAGGGAACACTGAAGCTTTCTTT; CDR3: CASSVRQPGNTEAFF
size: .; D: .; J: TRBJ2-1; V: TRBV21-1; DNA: TGTGCCAGCAGCAACGGGACTAATTGCTCCTACAATGAGCAGTTCTTC; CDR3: CASSNGTNCSYNEQFF
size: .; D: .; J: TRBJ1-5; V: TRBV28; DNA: TGTGCCACTGCGCGGGACTCCAATCAGCCCCAGCATTTT; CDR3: CATARDSNQPQHF
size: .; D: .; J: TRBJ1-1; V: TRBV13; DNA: TGTGCCAGCAGCCCAAGGACGGGCCAGGGGAACACTGAAGCTTTCTTT; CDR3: CASSPRTGQGNTEAFF
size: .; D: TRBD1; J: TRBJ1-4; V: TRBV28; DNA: TGTGCCAGCAGTCCGTGGGGACAGGAGACGAATGAAAAACTGTTTTTT; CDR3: CASSPWGQETNEKLFF
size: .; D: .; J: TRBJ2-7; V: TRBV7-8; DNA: TGTGCCAGCAGCTCCTCGGGACACCCCTACGAGCAGTACTTC; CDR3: CASSSSGHPYEQYF
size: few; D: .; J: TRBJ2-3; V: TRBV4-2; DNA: TGTGCCAGCAGCCAAGCGGAGGGTAGCACAGATACGCAGTATTTT; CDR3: CASSQAEGSTDTQYF
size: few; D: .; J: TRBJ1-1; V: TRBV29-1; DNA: TGCAGCACCAGATCGGGGAACACTGAAGCTTTCTTT; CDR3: CSTRSGNTEAFF
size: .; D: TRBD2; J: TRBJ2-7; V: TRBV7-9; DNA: TGTGCCAGCAGCTCTAGCGGGGGGTACGAGCAGTACTTC; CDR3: CASSSSGGYEQYF
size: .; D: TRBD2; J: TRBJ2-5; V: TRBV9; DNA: TGTGCCAGCAGCTCGGGGTATAGCGGGAGAGAGACCCAGTACTTC; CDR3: CASSSGYSGRETQYF
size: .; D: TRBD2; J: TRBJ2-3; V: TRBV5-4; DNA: TGTGCCAGCACCAAATTTACTAGCGGGAGCACAGATACGCAGTATTTT; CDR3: CASTKFTSGSTDTQYF
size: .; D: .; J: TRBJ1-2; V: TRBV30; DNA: TGTGCCTGGAGAACCGGGGGGAAAGGCTACACCTTC; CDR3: CAWRTGGKGYTF
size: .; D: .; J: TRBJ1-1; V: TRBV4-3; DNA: TGCGCCAGCAGCCTCCGACAAGGTACTGAAGCTTTCTTT; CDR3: CASSLRQGTEAFF